This is a list of T cell receptor beta chains from one sample in a study of shared T cell receptors in the human thymus. Generated by immunoSEQ multiplex PCR, the TCRdb table keeps only in-frame clones and is missing some. The sample holds some 660,000 clones, about 87% seen once. The sample was also reused in another study, on human thymus T cells.

Material for sequencing was thymocytes. These TCRs come from a boy younger than two with a congenital heart defect. CDR3s include the opening cysteine and the closing phenylalanine or tryptophan. Each record gives: CDR3 protein, CDR3 DNA, J gene, clone size, V gene, CDR3 length, D gene. The D gene is left open where the match is weak. Not every row has a clone size; where given, it reads once, few, many or a size class.

CSAGDSNEQFF TGCAGTGCTGGGGACTCCAATGAGCAGTTCTTC TRBJ2-1 - TRBV20-1 11 -
CASSEGQGNTEAFF TGCGCCAGCAGCGAAGGACAGGGTAACACTGAAGCTTTCTTT TRBJ1-1 - TRBV5-1 14 TRBD1
CASSLKGAEGTDTQYF TGTGCCAGCAGCTTAAAGGGGGCAGAGGGCACAGATACGCAGTATTTT TRBJ2-3 once TRBV11-2 16 TRBD1
CASSWDRGYGYTF TGTGCCAGCAGCTGGGACAGGGGGTATGGCTACACCTTC TRBJ1-2 once TRBV7-9 13 TRBD1
CASSSSCGRETQYF TGTGCCAGCAGCTCAAGTTGCGGTCGAGAGACCCAGTACTTC TRBJ2-5 - TRBV7-9 14 -
CATSSRGRGSPLHF TGTGCCACCAGCTCCCGCGGACGGGGTTCACCCCTCCACTTT TRBJ1-6 - TRBV15 14 -
CASSGRGKYNSNQPQHF TGTGCCAGCAGTGGCCGGGGGAAATATAATAGCAATCAGCCCCAGCATTTT TRBJ1-5 - TRBV2 17 -
CASSTGTGTFYGYTF TGTGCCAGCAGTACCGGGACAGGTACTTTCTATGGCTACACCTTC TRBJ1-2 - TRBV27 15 TRBD1
CASSFPPPEDGYGYTF TGTGCCAGCAGCTTTCCCCCTCCCGAGGATGGCTATGGCTACACCTTC TRBJ1-2 - TRBV7-2 16 -
CASTPGGGNTEAFF TGTGCCAGCACCCCAGGGGGAGGGAACACTGAAGCTTTCTTT TRBJ1-1 - TRBV9 14 TRBD1
CASSLTSGGFYNEQFF TGTGCCAGCAGCTTGACTAGCGGGGGCTTTTACAATGAGCAGTTCTTC TRBJ2-1 - TRBV5-4 16 TRBD2
CASSQDRTKGTGELFF TGCGCCAGCAGCCAAGATCGGACTAAGGGGACCGGGGAGCTGTTTTTT TRBJ2-2 - TRBV4-3 16 -